These 2 T cell receptor beta chains originate from one sample sequenced in a study of T cell clonality in common variable immunodeficiency. The method was immunoSEQ multiplex PCR; TCRdb's version includes in-frame clones alone and lacks a portion of them. The profile covers roughly 42,000 clones, none occurring a single time. The sample comprised peripheral blood mononuclear cells. These receptors were collected from a person aged 18 to 75 in good health.

This clone has at least ten counts. Coverage ceases 3 residues before the CDR3 finishes, and the germline J gene fills in the end. The J gene is TRBJ1-1, the V gene TRBV5-1, with 9 bases identical to TRBD1. Looked up from germline, CDR1 is SGHRS and CDR2 is YFSETQ. The CDR3 consists of 14 residues. Incomplete CDR3 DNA: TGCGCCAGCAGCTCAGACGGACAGGGGACAGAA. Translating it yields CASSSDGQGTE. The entire CDR3 protein is CASSSDGQGTEAFF. Looking up the rest from reference TRBV5-1 and TRBJ1-1 gives the full variable domain: KAGVTQTPRYLIKTRGQQVTLSCSPISGHRSVSWYQQTPGQGLQFLFEYFSETQRNKGNFPGRFSGRQFSNSRSEMNVSTLELGDSALYLCASSSDGQGTEAFFGQGTRLTVV.

This clone showed up many times. Read data end 3 residues before the CDR3 end; the end is taken from the germline J gene. The chain couples TRBV5-1 to TRBJ1-4; D might be TRBD1 (5 bases). V shed 0 bases and J shed 6 bases, with 9 bases lying between them. The CDR3 has 14 residues. From germline, CDR1 is SGHRS and CDR2 YFSETQ. Here the CDR3 reads CASSLGGQYEKLFF. The DNA read from the CDR3 is TGCGCCAGCAGCTTGGGGGGCCAATATGAAAAA.